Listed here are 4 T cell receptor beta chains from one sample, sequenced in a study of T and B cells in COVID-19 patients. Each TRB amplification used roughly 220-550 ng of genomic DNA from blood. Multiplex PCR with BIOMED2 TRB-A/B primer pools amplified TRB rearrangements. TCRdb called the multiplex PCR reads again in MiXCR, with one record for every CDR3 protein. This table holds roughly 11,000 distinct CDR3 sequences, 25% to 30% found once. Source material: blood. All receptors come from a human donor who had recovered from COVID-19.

This CDR3 reads CASSPWDSGRVYEQYF. In DNA, the CDR3 is TGTGCCAGCAGCCCCTGGGATAGCGGGAGGGTGTACGAGCAGTACTTC. The V gene is TRBV14, the J gene TRBJ2-7; 11 bases agree with TRBD2. The CDR3 is made up of 16 amino acids. With V trimmed by 4 bases and J by 4 bases, 9 bases remained unmatched. Germline V CDR1 and CDR2: SGHDN, FVKESK. Looking up the rest from reference TRBV14 and TRBJ2-7 gives the full variable domain: EAGVTQFPSHSVIEKGQTVTLRCDPISGHDNLYWYRRVMGKEIKFLLHFVKESKQDESGMPNNRFLAERTGGTYSTLKVQPAELEDSGVYFCASSPWDSGRVYEQYFGPGTRLTVT.

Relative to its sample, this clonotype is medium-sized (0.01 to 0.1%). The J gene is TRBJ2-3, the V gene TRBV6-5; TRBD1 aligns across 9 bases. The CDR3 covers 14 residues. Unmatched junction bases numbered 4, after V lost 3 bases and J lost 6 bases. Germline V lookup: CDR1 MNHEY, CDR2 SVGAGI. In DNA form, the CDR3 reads TGTGCCAGCAGTTATTCGACAGGGGGGGATACGCAGTATTTT. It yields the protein CASSYSTGGDTQYF.

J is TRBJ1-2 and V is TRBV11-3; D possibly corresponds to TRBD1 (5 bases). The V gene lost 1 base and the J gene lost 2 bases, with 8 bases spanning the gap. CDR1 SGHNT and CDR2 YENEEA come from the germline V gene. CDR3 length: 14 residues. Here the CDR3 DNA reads TGTGCCAGCAGCTTAGGCGACAGAAACTATGGCTACACCTTC. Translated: CASSLGDRNYGYTF.

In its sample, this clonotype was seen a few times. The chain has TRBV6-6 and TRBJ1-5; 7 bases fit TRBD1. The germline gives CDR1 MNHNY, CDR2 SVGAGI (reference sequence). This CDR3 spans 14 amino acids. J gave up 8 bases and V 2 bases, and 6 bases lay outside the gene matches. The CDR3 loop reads CASSYQTGLEPQHF. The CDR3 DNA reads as TGTGCCAGCAGTTACCAGACAGGGTTAGAGCCCCAGCATTTT.